The 23 T cell receptor beta chains below were found in one sample sequenced in a study of tumor and adjacent non-tumor tissue in lung cancer. This sample's RNA came from whole unsorted tissue. Distant lung tissue was collected more than 3 cm away from the tumor edge. Three rounds of nested PCR, following a modified ARM-PCR protocol, produced the TCRbeta library. TCRdb reanalysed the multiplex PCR reads using MiXCR and keeps one entry per CDR3 protein. The sample lists 85,000 to 130,000 distinct CDR3 sequences; 65% were seen once. The sequenced sample was distant non-tumor lung tissue. All receptors come from a man aged 25-45 years with non-small cell lung cancer.

As to this clonotype: The DNA is omitted, as the CDR3 cannot be located on it reliably, and the CDR3 follows TCRdb's listing. J is TRBJ2-1 and V is TRBV20-1; TRBD2, as called in the table, went unchecked against the DNA. CDR1 is DFQATT and CDR2 is SNEGSKA in the germline V gene (reference sequence). The CDR3 totals 13 residues, both ends included. CDR3 protein: CSAVGEGNNEYFF.

V and J are TRBV29-1 and TRBJ1-1, with TRBD1 identical over 7 bases. The length of the CDR3 is 15 residues. The germline V gene has CDR1 SQVTM and CDR2 ANQGSEA. V shed 4 bases and J 0 bases; nucleotides not matched to a gene: 8. Here the CDR3 DNA reads TGCAGCGTTGTGTCAGGGGGGTCGGTGAACACTGAAGCTTTCTTT. Its translation: CSVVSGGSVNTEAFF.

A remark on this clonotype: No conserved phenylalanine or tryptophan ends this CDR3, so it is likely a read error. This chain uses TRBV5-1 with TRBJ2-1; TRBD2 is a possible D gene (6 bases). This CDR3 is 14 amino acids long. CDR1 is SGHRS, CDR2 YFSETQ, per germline. CDR3 DNA: TGCACCAGCAACCGGGGAGGCTCCTACAATGAGCAGTTCCTC. Translated: CTSNRGGSYNEQFL.

Details on this clonotype: This may arise from a read error, as a much more abundant clone is one base away. V gene TRBV29-1 combines with J gene TRBJ1-1, with D possibly being TRBD1 (5 bases). In germline, CDR1 is SQVTM, CDR2 ANQGSEA. Trimming shortened V by 8 bases and J by 1 base, and 20 bases separated the two germline ends. The CDR3 is made up of 15 amino acids. In DNA, the CDR3 is TGCAGCATCCTCGGAGGGAGCAGGGCGAACACTGAAGCTTTCTTT. It codes for CSILGGSRANTEAFF. The full variable domain, in which reference TRBV29-1 and TRBJ1-1 provide the parts outside the CDR3, is SAVISQKPSRDICQRGTSLTIQCQVDSQVTMMFWYRQQPGQSLTLIATANQGSEATYESGFVIDKFPISRPNLTFSTLTVSNMSPEDSSIYLCSILGGSRANTEAFFGQGTRLTVV.

As regards this clonotype: The junction departs from the called germline gene at one end, perhaps through a read error. This rearrangement joins TRBV6-5 to TRBJ1-6; a weak D match, TRBD1 (5 bases). Germline lookup yields CDR1 MNHEY and CDR2 SVGAGI. The CDR3 covers 15 residues. This CDR3 is CATSSEGTDGSPLHF. The CDR3 DNA sequence: TGTGCCACCAGTTCCGAGGGGACGGATGGTTCACCCCTCCACTTT.

CDR3: CTSSRHGNFNTEAFF. The CDR3 DNA is TGTACTAGCAGTCGACATGGAAATTTTAACACTGAAGCTTTCTTT. V is TRBV6-5 and J is TRBJ1-1; D is ambiguous. Germline V gene data show CDR1 as MNHEY and CDR2 as SVGAGI. CDR3 length: 15 residues.

The V and J genes are TRBV25-1 and TRBJ2-1, with 13 bases fitting TRBD2. The CDR3 has 15 residues. Per the germline V gene, CDR1 is MGHDK and CDR2 is SYGVNS. V lost 2 bases, J lost 6 bases, and 1 base stayed unmatched. The DNA of the CDR3 is TGTGCCAGCAGTGAAGGGACTAGCGGGATCAATGAGCAGTTCTTC. Amino acids: CASSEGTSGINEQFF.

For this clonotype: One base away lies a much larger clone, so this may be a sequencing read error. The genes are TRBV4-1 and TRBJ1-2, with D possibly TRBD1 on 6 matching bases. With 1 base removed from V and 12 bases from J, the gap between germline ends came to 18 bases. The CDR3 runs 14 residues. The V gene's germline CDR1 is MGHRA and CDR2 YSYEKL. This CDR3 reads CASSQAAGVAKHTF. Here the CDR3 DNA reads TGCGCCAGCAGCCAAGCGGCAGGGGTCGCAAAACACACCTTC.

About this clonotype: The CDR3 carries no conserved terminal phenylalanine or tryptophan, so it likely arises from a read error. The V gene is TRBV4-1, the J gene TRBJ2-3; D is unresolved. Germline V gene data show CDR1 as MGHRA and CDR2 as YSYEKL. The CDR3 spans 15 residues. The germline V and J ends were trimmed by 4 bases and 4 bases, with 15 bases remaining between them. In nucleotides, the CDR3 is TGCGCCAGCAGCCGTATGACTGGTCGGGCAGATACGCAGTATCTT. It is translated as CASSRMTGRADTQYL.

As for this clonotype: Without the conserved terminal phenylalanine or tryptophan, this CDR3 likely stems from a read error. The DNA is left out, because the CDR3 cannot be placed on it with certainty; the CDR3 is given as TCRdb lists it. The rearrangement links TRBV11-1 to TRBJ2-2; the D call TRBD1 from the table was never checked on the DNA. The CDR3 totals 15 residues, both ends included. Per germline, CDR1 SGHAT and CDR2 FQDESV (reference sequence). CDR3 protein: CASSPSAQGTGEMFC.

The V and J genes are TRBV6-2 or TRBV6-3 and TRBJ1-1; unclear D gene. V gave up 8 bases and J gave up 2 bases, with 12 bases separating them. CDR3 length: 13 residues. Germline CDR1 MNHEY, CDR2 SVGEGT. Written as DNA, the CDR3 is TGTGCCAGCGGCCAGACAACTAACACTGAAGCTTTCTTT. Its translation is CASGQTTNTEAFF.

The chain carries TRBV4-3 and TRBJ2-7; 10 bases match TRBD2. The junction had 17 bases not matched to a gene; V was cut back by 6 bases and J by 3 bases. The CDR3 totals 18 residues. Germline V gene lookup returns CDR1 LGHNA and CDR2 YSLEER. CDR3 DNA: TGCGCCAGCAGTCCTCAAGGGCTAGCGGGGGCAGGAATCTACGAGCAGTACTTC. Translated: CASSPQGLAGAGIYEQYF.

With respect to this clonotype: One junction end does not reproduce the germline sequence, and a read error may be involved. The chain links TRBV11-2 to TRBJ2-3, with D unresolved. CDR3 length equals 13 residues. Germline V CDR1 and CDR2: SGHAT, FQNNGV. The CDR3 bases are TGTGTCAGCAGCCTCCTCGGGTCTGATACGCAGTATTTT. Its protein product is CVSSLLGSDTQYF.

Notes on this clonotype: The junction and the germline gene differ at one end; a read error may be behind it. The V call is TRBV11-2, the J call TRBJ2-5; the D is unclear. Germline CDR1 is SGHAT and CDR2 is FQNNGV. This CDR3 is built from 14 residues. CDR3 bases: TGTGCCAGCAGCTTAGGGGCCCACCAAGAGACCCAATACTTC. This sequence encodes CASSLGAHQETQYF.

Of note for this clonotype: A read error may produce the germline difference seen at one junction end. V usage is TRBV12-3 or TRBV12-4 and J usage is TRBJ2-2; D uncertain. This CDR3 is 13 amino acids long. The CDR3 nucleotides read TGTGCCGGCAGTTTAGAGATCACCGGGGAGCTGTTTTTT. Translation: CAGSLEITGELFF.

About this clonotype itself: One end of the junction varies from germline; a read error may be responsible. The rearrangement joins TRBV4-1 to TRBJ1-6, with D possibly TRBD1 on 6 matching bases. The CDR3 consists of 16 residues. Germline V gene lookup returns CDR1 MGHRA and CDR2 YSYEKL. CDR3 sequence (DNA): TGCGCCAGCAACCAAGAAAAGGGGGGAGATCATTCACCCCTCCACTTT. Translation gives CASNQEKGGDHSPLHF.

By share, this clonotype ranks as medium-sized. The V and J genes are TRBV11-2 and TRBJ1-1; 7 bases align to TRBD1. This CDR3 is 14 amino acids long. CDR1 and CDR2 (germline): SGHAT, FQNNGV. Losses at the gene ends were 9 bases for V and 0 bases for J; bases not matched to a gene: 7. The CDR3 DNA sequence: TGTGCCAGTGAGGGACAGCCCCTGAACACTGAAGCTTTCTTT. The encoded protein is CASEGQPLNTEAFF.

V gene TRBV6-2 or TRBV6-3 combines with J gene TRBJ1-6; tentative D call: TRBD1 (5 bases). The CDR3 has 14 amino acids. Trimming removed 10 bases from V and 6 bases from J, with 16 bases in between. CDR1 is MNHEY, CDR2 SVGEGT, per germline. For the CDR3, the DNA is TGTGCCAACAGGCTGGATAGGGGTAATTCACCCCTCCACTTT. This translates into CANRLDRGNSPLHF.

About this clonotype itself: At one end, the junction sequence differs from germline, possibly due to a read error. The rearrangement links TRBV11-2 to TRBJ2-5; D unresolved. The CDR3 spans 16 residues. The germline CDR1 and CDR2 sequences are SGHAT and FQNNGV. DNA for the CDR3: TGTGCCAGTAGCTTAACTTGGCGGCGTAATAAAGAGACCCAGTACTTC. It yields the protein CASSLTWRRNKETQYF.

A note on this clonotype: A single base separates this from a much larger clone, so it may be a read error. The CDR3 bases are TGCGCCAGCAGGAGGACTAGCGGTCACACAGATATGCAGTATTTT. This sequence encodes CASRRTSGHTDMQYF. The rearrangement joins TRBV5-1 to TRBJ2-3, with TRBD2 identical over 10 bases. The germline CDR1 and CDR2 sequences are SGHRS and YFSETQ. The CDR3 consists of 15 residues.

For this clonotype: A much larger clone is a single base away; this may be a read error. This chain links TRBV13 with TRBJ2-2; 8 bases fit TRBD2. Germline CDR1 PRHDT, CDR2 FYEKMQ (reference sequence). The V gene end was trimmed by 8 bases and the J gene end by 1 base; junction bases not matched to a gene: 12. The length of the CDR3 is 17 residues. DNA for the CDR3: TGTGCCAGCTCGGAGGGGACTAGAGTATTGAACACCGGGGAGCTGTTTTTT. It yields the protein CASSEGTRVLNTGELFF.

For this clonotype: A much larger clonotype is one base distant, so this may be a read error. The gene calls are TRBV12-3 or TRBV12-4 and TRBJ1-1; no clear D. The V end was cut by 6 bases, the J end by 1 base, with 18 bases between. The CDR3 contains 16 residues. The CDR3 loop is CASSHGFKSSNTEAFF. Here the CDR3 DNA reads TGTGCCAGCAGCCATGGGTTCAAATCCTCGAACACTGAAGCTTTCTTT.

This clonotype was seen repeatedly, ten times or more. The J gene is TRBJ1-3, the V gene TRBV20-1, with 7 bases aligning to TRBD1. With V trimmed by 3 bases and J by 3 bases, 5 bases remained unmatched. Germline V gives CDR1 DFQATT, CDR2 SNEGSKA (reference sequence). The CDR3 contains 14 residues. The CDR3 nucleotides read TGCAGTGCTAGGGGACGACAGGGTGGAAACACCATATATTTT. Its protein is CSARGRQGGNTIYF.